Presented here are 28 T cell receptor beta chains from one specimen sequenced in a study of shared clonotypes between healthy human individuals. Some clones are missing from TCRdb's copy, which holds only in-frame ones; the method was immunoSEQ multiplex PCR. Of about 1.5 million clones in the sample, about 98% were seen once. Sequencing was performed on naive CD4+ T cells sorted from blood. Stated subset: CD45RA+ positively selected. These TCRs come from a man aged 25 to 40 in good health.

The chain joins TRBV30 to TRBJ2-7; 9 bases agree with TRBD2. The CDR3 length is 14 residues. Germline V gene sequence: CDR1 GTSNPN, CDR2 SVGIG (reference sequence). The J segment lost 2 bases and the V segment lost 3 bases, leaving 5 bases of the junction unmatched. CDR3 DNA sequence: TGTGCCTGGAGGGGGACTAGCAGAACCTACGAGCAGTACTTC. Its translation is CAWRGTSRTYEQYF.

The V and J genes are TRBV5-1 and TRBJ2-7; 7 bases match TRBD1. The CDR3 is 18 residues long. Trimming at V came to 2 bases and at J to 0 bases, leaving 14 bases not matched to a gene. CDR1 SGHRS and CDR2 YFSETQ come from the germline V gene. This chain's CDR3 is CASSFDRDHFQISYEQYF. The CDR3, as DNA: TGCGCCAGCAGCTTCGACAGGGACCACTTCCAGATCTCCTACGAGCAGTACTTC.

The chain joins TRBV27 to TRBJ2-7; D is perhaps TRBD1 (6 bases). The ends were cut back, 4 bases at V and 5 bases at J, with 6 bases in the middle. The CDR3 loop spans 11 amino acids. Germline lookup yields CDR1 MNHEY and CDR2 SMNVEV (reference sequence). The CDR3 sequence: CASSYRDEQYF. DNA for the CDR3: TGTGCCAGCAGTTACAGGGACGAGCAGTACTTC.

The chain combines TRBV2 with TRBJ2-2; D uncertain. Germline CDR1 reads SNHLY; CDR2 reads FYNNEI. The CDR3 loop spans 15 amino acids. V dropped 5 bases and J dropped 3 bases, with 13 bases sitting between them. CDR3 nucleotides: TGTGCCAGCAGTCCCTCAACACGAGACACCGGGGAGCTGTTTTTT. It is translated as CASSPSTRDTGELFF. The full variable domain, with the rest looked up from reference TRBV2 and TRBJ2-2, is EPEVTQTPSHQVTQMGQEVILRCVPISNHLYFYWYRQILGQKVEFLVSFYNNEISEKSEIFDDQFSVERPDGSNFTLKIRSTKLEDSAMYFCASSPSTRDTGELFFGEGSRLTVL.

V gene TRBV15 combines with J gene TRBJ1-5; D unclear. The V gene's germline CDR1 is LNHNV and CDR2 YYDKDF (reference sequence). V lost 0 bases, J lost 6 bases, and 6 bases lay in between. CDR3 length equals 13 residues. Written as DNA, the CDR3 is TGTGCCACCAGCAGAGACTATTCTCAGCCCCAGCATTTT. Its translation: CATSRDYSQPQHF.

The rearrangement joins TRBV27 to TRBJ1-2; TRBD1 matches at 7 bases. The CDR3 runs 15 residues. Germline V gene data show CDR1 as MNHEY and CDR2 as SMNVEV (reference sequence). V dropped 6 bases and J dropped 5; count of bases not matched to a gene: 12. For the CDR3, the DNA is TGTGCCAGCAGGCACAGAGGGGGCGCTGGGTATGGCTACACCTTC. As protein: CASRHRGGAGYGYTF.

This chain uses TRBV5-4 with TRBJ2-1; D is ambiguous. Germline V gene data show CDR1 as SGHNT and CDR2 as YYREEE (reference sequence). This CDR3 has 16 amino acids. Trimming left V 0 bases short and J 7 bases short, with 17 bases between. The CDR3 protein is CASSLDPARVQNEQFF. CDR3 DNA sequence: TGTGCCAGCAGCTTGGATCCAGCGAGAGTCCAGAATGAGCAGTTCTTC.

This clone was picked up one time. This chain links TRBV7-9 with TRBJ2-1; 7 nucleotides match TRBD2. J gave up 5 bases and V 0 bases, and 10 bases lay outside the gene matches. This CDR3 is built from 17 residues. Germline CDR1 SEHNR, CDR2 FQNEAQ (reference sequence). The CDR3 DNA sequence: TGTGCCAGCAGCTTAGCGTCTGCCGGACTAGTTGACAATGAGCAGTTCTTC. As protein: CASSLASAGLVDNEQFF. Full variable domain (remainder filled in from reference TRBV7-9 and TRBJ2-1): DTGVSQNPRHKITKRGQNVTFRCDPISEHNRLYWYRQTLGQGPEFLTYFQNEAQLEKSRLLSDRFSAERPKGSFSTLEIQRTEQGDSAMYLCASSLASAGLVDNEQFFGPGTRLTVL.

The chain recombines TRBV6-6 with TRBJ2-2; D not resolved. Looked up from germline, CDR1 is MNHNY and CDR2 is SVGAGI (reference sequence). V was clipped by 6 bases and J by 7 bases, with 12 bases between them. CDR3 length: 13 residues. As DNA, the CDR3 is TGTGCCAGCAGGGCCAGGTCGGGCGGGGAGCTGTTTTTT. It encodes CASRARSGGELFF.

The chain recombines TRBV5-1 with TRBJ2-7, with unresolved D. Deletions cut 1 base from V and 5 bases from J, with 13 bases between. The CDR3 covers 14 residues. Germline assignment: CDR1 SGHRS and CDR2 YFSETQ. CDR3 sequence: CASSLTVIPNEQYF. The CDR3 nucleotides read TGCGCCAGCAGCTTGACAGTAATACCTAACGAGCAGTACTTC. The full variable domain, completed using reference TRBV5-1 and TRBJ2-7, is KAGVTQTPRYLIKTRGQQVTLSCSPISGHRSVSWYQQTPGQGLQFLFEYFSETQRNKGNFPGRFSGRQFSNSRSEMNVSTLELGDSALYLCASSLTVIPNEQYFGPGTRLTVT.

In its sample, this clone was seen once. CDR3 sequence reads: CASSLVSSPSGRAADTQYF. In DNA form, the CDR3 reads TGTGCCAGCAGCTTAGTTTCGTCTCCTAGCGGGAGGGCGGCAGATACGCAGTATTTT. This chain connects TRBV11-2 to TRBJ2-3, with 12 bases matching TRBD2. Losses at the gene ends were 1 base for V and 4 bases for J; bases not matched to a gene: 12. The CDR3 has 19 residues. The germline V gene encodes CDR1 SGHAT and CDR2 FQNNGV.

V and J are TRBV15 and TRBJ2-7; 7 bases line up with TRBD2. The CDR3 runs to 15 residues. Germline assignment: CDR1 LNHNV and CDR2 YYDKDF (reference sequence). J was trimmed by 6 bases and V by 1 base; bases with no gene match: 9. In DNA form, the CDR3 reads TGTGCCACCAGCAGAGGTCCGGCGGGAGAAGGCGAGCAGTACTTC. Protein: CATSRGPAGEGEQYF.

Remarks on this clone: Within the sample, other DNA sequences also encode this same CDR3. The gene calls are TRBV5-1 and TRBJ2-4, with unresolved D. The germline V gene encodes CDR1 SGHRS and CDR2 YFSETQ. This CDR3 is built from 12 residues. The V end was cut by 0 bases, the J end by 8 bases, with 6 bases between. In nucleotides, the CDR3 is TGCGCCAGCAGCTTGGTGGGTGACATTCAGTACTTC. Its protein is CASSLVGDIQYF. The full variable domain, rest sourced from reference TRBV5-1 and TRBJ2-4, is KAGVTQTPRYLIKTRGQQVTLSCSPISGHRSVSWYQQTPGQGLQFLFEYFSETQRNKGNFPGRFSGRQFSNSRSEMNVSTLELGDSALYLCASSLVGDIQYFGAGTRLSVL.

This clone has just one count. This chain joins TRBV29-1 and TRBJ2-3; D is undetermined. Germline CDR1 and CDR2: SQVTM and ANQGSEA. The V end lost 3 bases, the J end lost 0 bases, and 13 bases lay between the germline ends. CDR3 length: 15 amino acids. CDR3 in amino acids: CSVDIDTSSTDTQYF. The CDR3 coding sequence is TGCAGCGTTGACATAGACACCTCTAGCACAGATACGCAGTATTTT.

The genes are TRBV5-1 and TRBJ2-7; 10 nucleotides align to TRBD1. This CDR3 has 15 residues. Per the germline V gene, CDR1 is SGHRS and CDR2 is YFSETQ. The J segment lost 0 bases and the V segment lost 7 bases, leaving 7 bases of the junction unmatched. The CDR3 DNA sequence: TGCGCCAGCGCGGAAGGGACAGGGGTCTCCTACGAGCAGTACTTC. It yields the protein CASAEGTGVSYEQYF.

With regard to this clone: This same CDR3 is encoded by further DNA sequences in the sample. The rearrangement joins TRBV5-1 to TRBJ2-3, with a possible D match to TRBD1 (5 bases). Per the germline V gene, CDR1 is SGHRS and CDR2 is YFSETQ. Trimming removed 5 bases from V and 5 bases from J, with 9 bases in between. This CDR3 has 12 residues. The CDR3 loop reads CASSSTGDTQYF. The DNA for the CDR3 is TGCGCCAGCAGTTCAACAGGAGATACGCAGTATTTT.

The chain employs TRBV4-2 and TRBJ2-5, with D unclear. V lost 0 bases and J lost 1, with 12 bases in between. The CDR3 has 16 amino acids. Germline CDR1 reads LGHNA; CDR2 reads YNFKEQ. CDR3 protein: CASSQEGFYGQETQYF. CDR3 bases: TGTGCCAGCAGCCAAGAGGGGTTTTATGGCCAAGAGACCCAGTACTTC.

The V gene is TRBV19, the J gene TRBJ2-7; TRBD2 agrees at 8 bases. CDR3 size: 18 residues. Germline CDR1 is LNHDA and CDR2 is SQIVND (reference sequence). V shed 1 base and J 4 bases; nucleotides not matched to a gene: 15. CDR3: CASSIAPLASGSMYEQYF. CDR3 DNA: TGTGCCAGTAGTATAGCCCCACTTGCGAGCGGGAGTATGTACGAGCAGTACTTC.

In nucleotides, the CDR3 is TGTGCCAGCAGTTTAGGGCGGTTGGAACTGTTTTTT. Its protein product is CASSLGRLELFF. The chain uses TRBV28 and TRBJ1-4, with D unresolved. V lost 2 bases and J 12 bases, leaving 10 bases between the germline ends. Germline V CDR1 and CDR2: MDHEN, SYDVKM. The CDR3 extends over 12 amino acids.

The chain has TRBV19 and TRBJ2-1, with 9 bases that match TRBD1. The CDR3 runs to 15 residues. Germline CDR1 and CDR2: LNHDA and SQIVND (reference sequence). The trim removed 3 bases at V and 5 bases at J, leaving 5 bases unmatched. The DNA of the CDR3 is TGTGCCAGTAGTATTTCGGGACAGGGAAACAATGAGCAGTTCTTC. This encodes CASSISGQGNNEQFF.

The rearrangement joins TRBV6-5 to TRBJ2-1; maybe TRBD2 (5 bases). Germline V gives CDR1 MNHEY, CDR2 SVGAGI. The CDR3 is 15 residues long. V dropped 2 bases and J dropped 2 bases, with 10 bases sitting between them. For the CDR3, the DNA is TGTGCCAGCAGTTACCGGGGAGTCCCCTACAATGAGCAGTTCTTC. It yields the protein CASSYRGVPYNEQFF.

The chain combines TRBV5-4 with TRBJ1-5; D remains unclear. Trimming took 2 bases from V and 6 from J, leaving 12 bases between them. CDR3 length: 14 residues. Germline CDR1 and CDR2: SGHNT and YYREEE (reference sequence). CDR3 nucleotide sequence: TGTGCCAGCAGCTTAATAGTCGCTAGTCAGCCCCAGCATTTT. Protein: CASSLIVASQPQHF.

CDR3 amino acids: CASSGFGSYEQYF. DNA of the CDR3: TGTGCCAGCAGCGGGTTCGGATCCTACGAGCAGTACTTC. V is TRBV6-6 and J is TRBJ2-7, with no clear D. With 6 bases removed from V and 1 base from J, the gap between germline ends came to 10 bases. Germline V gene lookup returns CDR1 MNHNY and CDR2 SVGAGI (reference sequence). The CDR3 is 13 residues long.

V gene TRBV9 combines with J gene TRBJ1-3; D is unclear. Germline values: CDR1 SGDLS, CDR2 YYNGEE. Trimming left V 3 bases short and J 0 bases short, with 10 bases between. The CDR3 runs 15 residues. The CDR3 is CASSATLGSGNTIYF. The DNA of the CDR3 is TGTGCCAGCAGCGCCACTCTGGGCTCTGGAAACACCATATATTTT.

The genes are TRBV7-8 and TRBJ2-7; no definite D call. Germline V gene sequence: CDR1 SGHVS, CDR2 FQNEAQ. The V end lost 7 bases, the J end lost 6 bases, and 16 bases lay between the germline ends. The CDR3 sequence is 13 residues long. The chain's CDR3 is CASTSVPSGEQYF. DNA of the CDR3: TGTGCCAGCACCTCAGTCCCGTCGGGCGAGCAGTACTTC. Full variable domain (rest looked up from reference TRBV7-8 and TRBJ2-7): GAGVSQSPRYKVAKRGQDVALRCDPISGHVSLFWYQQALGQGPEFLTYFQNEAQLDKSGLPSDRFFAERPEGSVSTLKIQRTQQEDSAVYLCASTSVPSGEQYFGPGTRLTVT.

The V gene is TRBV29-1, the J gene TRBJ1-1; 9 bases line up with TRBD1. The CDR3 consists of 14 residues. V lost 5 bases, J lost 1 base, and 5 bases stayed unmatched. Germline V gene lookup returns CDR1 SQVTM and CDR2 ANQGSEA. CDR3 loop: CSVNPGQGNTEAFF. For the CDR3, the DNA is TGCAGCGTTAACCCGGGACAGGGGAACACTGAAGCTTTCTTT.

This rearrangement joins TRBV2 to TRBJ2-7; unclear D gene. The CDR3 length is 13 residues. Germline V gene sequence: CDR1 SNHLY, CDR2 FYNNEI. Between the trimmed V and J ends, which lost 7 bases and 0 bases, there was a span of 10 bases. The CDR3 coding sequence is TGTGCCAGCACCCCATTTCCCTCCTACGAGCAGTACTTC. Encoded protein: CASTPFPSYEQYF.

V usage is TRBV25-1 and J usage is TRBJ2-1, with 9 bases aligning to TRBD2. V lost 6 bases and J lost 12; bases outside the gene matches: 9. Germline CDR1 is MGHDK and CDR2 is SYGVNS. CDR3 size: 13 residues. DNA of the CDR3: TGTGCCAGCAGCAGTCTGCTAGCGGGAACGCAGTTCTTC. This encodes CASSSLLAGTQFF.